A single sample is the source of the 10 T cell receptor beta chains below, sequenced in a study of T cell changes during pregnancy in multiple sclerosis. TCRdb keeps only in-frame clones here, not all; method: immunoSEQ multiplex PCR. The table lists 70,000 to 90,000 clones, around 93% of them singletons, with roughly 1% in the top ten. Specimen: peripheral blood, collected in the first trimester of pregnancy. The receptors originated from a female donor with multiple sclerosis, enrolled in a pregnancy study.

The rearrangement joins TRBV5-1 to TRBJ2-1, with D possibly matching TRBD2 (6 bases). The V end lost 0 bases, the J end lost 8 bases, and 12 bases lay between the germline ends. Per the germline V gene, CDR1 is SGHRS and CDR2 is YFSETQ. CDR3 length: 14 amino acids. The chain's CDR3 is CASSLATSNDEQFF. The CDR3 DNA is TGCGCCAGCAGCTTGGCTACTAGCAACGATGAGCAGTTCTTC.

This clone has just a few counts. The V call is TRBV7-9, the J call TRBJ1-1; 8 bases are a match to TRBD1. The CDR3 length is 15 residues. Germline assignment: CDR1 SEHNR and CDR2 FQNEAQ (reference sequence). J lost 5 bases, V lost 1 base, and 6 bases had no gene match. In nucleotides, the CDR3 is TGTGCCAGCAGCTTAGTCGACAGGGGTGATACTGAAGCTTTCTTT. This codes for CASSLVDRGDTEAFF.

The V and J genes are TRBV30 and TRBJ1-3; TRBD1 is a possible D gene (6 bases). Germline CDR1 GTSNPN, CDR2 SVGIG (reference sequence). This CDR3 region has 17 residues. Trimming cost V 1 base and J 3 bases, with 19 bases left between them. CDR3 bases: TGTGCCTGGAGTGGACAAACCGCCTTAGGGGGTGGAAACACCATATATTTT. It translates to CAWSGQTALGGGNTIYF.

This clone was seen a few times. The genes are TRBV29-1 and TRBJ2-4; D is possibly TRBD1 (6 bases). V lost 0 bases and J 3 bases, leaving 15 bases between the germline ends. The CDR3 covers 16 residues. Germline-derived CDR1 and CDR2 are SQVTM and ANQGSEA. In nucleotides, the CDR3 is TGCAGCGTTGAAGATCCGGGACAAACCTACAAAAACATTCAGTACTTC. This encodes CSVEDPGQTYKNIQYF. Full variable domain (missing parts from reference TRBV29-1 and TRBJ2-4): SAVISQKPSRDICQRGTSLTIQCQVDSQVTMMFWYRQQPGQSLTLIATANQGSEATYESGFVIDKFPISRPNLTFSTLTVSNMSPEDSSIYLCSVEDPGQTYKNIQYFGAGTRLSVL.

The chain recombines TRBV4-3 with TRBJ2-2; no reliable D call. This CDR3 region has 14 residues. The ends were cut back, 1 base at V and 7 bases at J, with 10 bases in the middle. The germline V gene has CDR1 LGHNA and CDR2 YSLEER. For the CDR3, the DNA is TGCGCCAGCAGCCAAGTCATATCCGGCGGGGAGCTGTTTTTT. It specifies CASSQVISGGELFF.

The rearrangement joins TRBV28 to TRBJ2-2; perhaps TRBD1 as D (5 bases). CDR1 and CDR2 (germline): MDHEN, SYDVKM. CDR3 length: 18 residues. Trimming pared 4 bases from V and 5 bases from J, leaving 23 bases between. In DNA, the CDR3 is TGTGCCAGCAGTTCACGCGTGAGACAGTGGGTAGATACCGGGGAGCTGTTTTTT. The encoded protein is CASSSRVRQWVDTGELFF.

The chain has TRBV5-5 and TRBJ1-2; D is unclear. Trimming shortened V by 0 bases and J by 12 bases, and 15 bases separated the two germline ends. Germline assignment: CDR1 SGHKS and CDR2 YYEKEE (reference sequence). The CDR3 is 13 residues long. The CDR3 reads CASSLDVLMADTF. In DNA form, the CDR3 reads TGTGCCAGCAGCTTGGACGTTCTTATGGCTGACACCTTC.

V and J are TRBV25-1 and TRBJ1-2; TRBD1 matches at 7 bases. V trimming: 5 bases; J trimming: 8 bases; junction bases outside the gene matches: 17. CDR1 MGHDK and CDR2 SYGVNS come from the germline V gene. This CDR3 has 16 amino acids. The CDR3 spells CASSPSPGQPRSGYTF. The CDR3 nucleotides read TGTGCCAGCAGTCCCTCGCCGGGACAGCCAAGATCCGGCTACACCTTC.

This sequence joins TRBV5-1 and TRBJ1-1; 7 nucleotides match TRBD1. V was clipped by 2 bases and J by 1 base; unmatched bases: 8. The CDR3 extends over 16 amino acids. Germline V CDR1 and CDR2: SGHRS, YFSETQ. The CDR3 DNA reads TGCGCCAGCAGCTTAAACCCGGGACAGCAGAACACTGAAGCTTTCTTT. It specifies CASSLNPGQQNTEAFF.

J is TRBJ2-7 and V is TRBV2; a weak D match, TRBD1 (6 bases). V was shortened by 10 bases and J by 5 bases, with 15 bases between the two germline ends. Germline V lookup: CDR1 SNHLY, CDR2 FYNNEI. This CDR3 comprises 12 residues. This CDR3 reads CAIQGGVHEQYF. CDR3 sequence (DNA): TGTGCCATCCAAGGGGGAGTCCACGAGCAGTACTTC.